This T cell receptor (beta chain) was recorded in a study of T cell repertoires in cytomegalovirus infection. Study findings and constraints: Cumulative public TCR beta family frequency identified carriers of CMV plus the relevant HLA. Ex vivo responses were dominated by HLA-C-restricted CMV-specific TCR beta clonotypes.

This clonotype has more than one count but fewer than ten. As yet, its antigen is unknown. MiXCR, applied by TCRdb to the reads, yields one record per CDR3 protein. The sample lists 100,000 to 150,000 distinct CDR3 sequences, 20% to 30% occurring once. V shed 0 bases, J shed 9 bases, and the junction held 11 bases outside the gene matches. Per germline, CDR1 LNHNV and CDR2 YYDKDF (reference sequence). The CDR3 consists of 16 residues. V and J are TRBV15 and TRBJ2-1; TRBD2 matches 7 bases. Sequenced: PBMCs, sequenced either directly or after in vitro stimulation (not recorded which). The clonotype comes from a human donor in good health (CMV status not recorded). Some clones in this sample may be carry-over from other donors' samples. CDR3 bases: TGTGCCACCAGCAGAGATAGCGGACTAGAGAGGGGTGAGCAGTTCTTC. Translating it yields CATSRDSGLERGEQFF.